These T cell receptor beta chains were read from a single sample in a study of cytomegalovirus exposure and HLA in healthy donors. The protocol was immunoSEQ multiplex PCR, while the TCRdb copy is restricted to in-frame clones and leaves out a portion. The sample data list fewer than 100,000 clones. The sequenced material came from PBMCs. The origin of the receptors is a woman aged 55-69 years in good health and CMV-seronegative. The CDR3 runs from the conserved cysteine through the conserved F or W. D genes are given only for firm matches.

D gene: TRBD1; V gene: TRBV5-1; J gene: TRBJ2-2; CDR3 DNA: TGCGCCAGCAGCTGGCTGGGACAGGGAGCCACCGGGGAGCTGTTTTTT; CDR3 protein: CASSWLGQGATGELFF
D gene: NA; V gene: TRBV2; J gene: TRBJ2-7; CDR3 DNA: TGTGCCAGCAAGAGGGTCGGGAGCGAGCAGTACTTC; CDR3 protein: CASKRVGSEQYF
D gene: TRBD1; V gene: TRBV28; J gene: TRBJ2-7; CDR3 DNA: TGTGCCAGCAGTCCCGGGACAGGGGATCGCATCAGCCTTAGGGCAGGCTACTTC; CDR3 protein: CASSPGTGDRISLRAGYF
D gene: NA; V gene: TRBV21-1; J gene: TRBJ1-2; CDR3 DNA: TGTGCCAGCAGCAAAAAGGCTTTTGACAGGGGCCGACTCTGCGGCTACACCTTC; CDR3 protein: CASSKKAFDRGRLCGYTF
D gene: TRBD1; V gene: TRBV30; J gene: TRBJ2-5; CDR3 DNA: TGTGCCTGGAGTGACACAGGGGCGTGGGCGGCCCAGTACTTC; CDR3 protein: CAWSDTGAWAAQYF
D gene: NA; V gene: TRBV7-8; J gene: TRBJ2-5; CDR3 DNA: TGTGCCACTTACGGGAATGGGGAAGAGACCCAGTACTTC; CDR3 protein: CATYGNGEETQYF
D gene: NA; V gene: TRBV13; J gene: TRBJ2-3; CDR3 DNA: TGTGCCAGCAGCTTACGGAGAAACACAGATACGCAGTATTTT; CDR3 protein: CASSLRRNTDTQYF
D gene: TRBD2; V gene: TRBV10-1; J gene: TRBJ2-7; CDR3 DNA: TGCGCCAGCAGTGAGATAGCGGGAGGGCCAAGGGAGCAGTACTTC; CDR3 protein: CASSEIAGGPREQYF
D gene: TRBD1; V gene: TRBV19; J gene: TRBJ2-5; CDR3 DNA: TGTGCCAGTAGTATTCAGTTACAGGGGTACCAAGAGACCCAGTACTTC; CDR3 protein: CASSIQLQGYQETQYF
D gene: NA; V gene: TRBV27; J gene: TRBJ2-2; CDR3 DNA: TGTGCCAGCAGTTTCAACGTCGGGGTCGCCGGGGAGCTGTTTTTT; CDR3 protein: CASSFNVGVAGELFF
D gene: NA; V gene: TRBV11-2; J gene: TRBJ1-1; CDR3 DNA: TGTGCCAGCAGCCCAGGGGTTGGGTCCACTGAAGCTTTCTTT; CDR3 protein: CASSPGVGSTEAFF